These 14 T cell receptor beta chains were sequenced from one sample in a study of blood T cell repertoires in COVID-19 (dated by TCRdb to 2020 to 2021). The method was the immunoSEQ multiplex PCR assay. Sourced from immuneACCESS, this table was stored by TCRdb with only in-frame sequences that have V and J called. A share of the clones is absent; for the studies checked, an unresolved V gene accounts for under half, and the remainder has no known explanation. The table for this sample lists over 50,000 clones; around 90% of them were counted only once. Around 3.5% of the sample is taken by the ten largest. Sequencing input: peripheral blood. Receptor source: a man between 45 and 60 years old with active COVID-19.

CDR3 coding DNA: TGTGCCAGCAGCCCCTCCTTCTACAATGAGCAGTTCTTC. Protein sequence: CASSPSFYNEQFF. The chain is built from TRBV7-3 and TRBJ2-1; D gene uncertain. Germline CDR1 SGHTA, CDR2 FQGTGA. V dropped 5 bases and J dropped 3 bases, with 8 bases sitting between them. The CDR3 runs 13 residues.

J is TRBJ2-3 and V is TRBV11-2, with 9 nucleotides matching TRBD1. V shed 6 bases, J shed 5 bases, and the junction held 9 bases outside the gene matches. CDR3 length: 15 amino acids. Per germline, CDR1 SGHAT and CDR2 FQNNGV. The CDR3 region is CASRDPGTGKDTQYF. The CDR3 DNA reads TGTGCCAGCAGAGATCCCGGGACAGGGAAAGATACGCAGTATTTT. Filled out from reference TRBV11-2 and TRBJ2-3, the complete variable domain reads EAGVAQSPRYKIIEKRQSVAFWCNPISGHATLYWYQQILGQGPKLLIQFQNNGVVDDSQLPKDRFSAERLKGVDSTLKIQPAKLEDSAVYLCASRDPGTGKDTQYFGPGTRLTVL.

CDR3 DNA: TGCGCCAGCAGCCAAGTAACACTAAGATCTGGGGCCAACGTCCTGACTTTC. It yields the protein CASSQVTLRSGANVLTF. This chain uses TRBV4-1 with TRBJ2-6, with D hard to call. The V end was cut by 1 base, the J end by 1 base, with 11 bases between. CDR1 and CDR2 from the germline V gene are MGHRA and YSYEKL. This CDR3 contains 17 residues.

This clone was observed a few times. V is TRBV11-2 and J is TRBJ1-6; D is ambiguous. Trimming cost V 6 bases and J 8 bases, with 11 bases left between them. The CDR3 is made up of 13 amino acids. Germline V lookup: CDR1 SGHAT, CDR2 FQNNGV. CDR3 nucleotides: TGTGCCAGCAGTTCCCAATCCCATTCACCCCTCCACTTT. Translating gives CASSSQSHSPLHF.

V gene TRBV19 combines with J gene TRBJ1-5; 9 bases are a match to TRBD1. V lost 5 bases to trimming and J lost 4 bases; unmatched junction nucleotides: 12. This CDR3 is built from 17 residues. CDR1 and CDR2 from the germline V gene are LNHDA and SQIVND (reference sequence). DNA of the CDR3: TGTGCCAGTAGTGGATTGTTGCGGGACAGGGATAATCAGCCCCAGCATTTT. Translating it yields CASSGLLRDRDNQPQHF.

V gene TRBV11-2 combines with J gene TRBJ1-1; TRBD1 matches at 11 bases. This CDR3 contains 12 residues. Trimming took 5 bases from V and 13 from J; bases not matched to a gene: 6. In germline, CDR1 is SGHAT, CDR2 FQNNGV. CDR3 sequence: CASSIGQGAVFF. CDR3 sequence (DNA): TGTGCCAGCAGCATCGGACAGGGGGCAGTTTTCTTT.

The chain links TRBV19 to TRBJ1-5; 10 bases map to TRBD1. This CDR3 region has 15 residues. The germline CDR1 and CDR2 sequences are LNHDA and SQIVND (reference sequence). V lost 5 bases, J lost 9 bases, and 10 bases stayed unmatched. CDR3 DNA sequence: TGTGCCAGTAGTCCGGGACAGGGGCCTTTTGTGCCCCAGCATTTT. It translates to CASSPGQGPFVPQHF.

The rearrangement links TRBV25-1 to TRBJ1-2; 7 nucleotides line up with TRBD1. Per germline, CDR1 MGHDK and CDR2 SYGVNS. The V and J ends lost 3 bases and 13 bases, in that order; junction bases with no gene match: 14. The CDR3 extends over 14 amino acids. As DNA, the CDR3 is TGTGCCAGCAGTGAGGGGGAGTACTACAGGGGTCTCACCTTC. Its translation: CASSEGEYYRGLTF.

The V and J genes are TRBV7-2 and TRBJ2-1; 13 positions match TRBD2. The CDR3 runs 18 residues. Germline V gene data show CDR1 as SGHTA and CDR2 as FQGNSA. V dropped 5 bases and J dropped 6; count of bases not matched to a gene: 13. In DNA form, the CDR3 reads TGTGCCAGCAGCCCGAGGACTAGCGGGGGCCCCCGGGGCAATGAGCAGTTCTTC. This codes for CASSPRTSGGPRGNEQFF.

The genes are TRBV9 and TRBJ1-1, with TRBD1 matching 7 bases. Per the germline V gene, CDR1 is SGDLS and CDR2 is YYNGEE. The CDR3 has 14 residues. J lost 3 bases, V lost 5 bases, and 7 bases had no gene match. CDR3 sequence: CASSPQGWYTEAFF. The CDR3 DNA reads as TGTGCCAGCAGTCCACAGGGGTGGTACACTGAAGCTTTCTTT.

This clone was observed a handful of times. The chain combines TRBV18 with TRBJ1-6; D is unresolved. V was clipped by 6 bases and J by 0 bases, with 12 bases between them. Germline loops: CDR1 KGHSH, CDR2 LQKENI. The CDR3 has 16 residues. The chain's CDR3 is CASSLSSSSYNSPLHF. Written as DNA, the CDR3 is TGTGCCAGCTCCCTAAGTTCTAGCTCCTATAATTCACCCCTCCACTTT.

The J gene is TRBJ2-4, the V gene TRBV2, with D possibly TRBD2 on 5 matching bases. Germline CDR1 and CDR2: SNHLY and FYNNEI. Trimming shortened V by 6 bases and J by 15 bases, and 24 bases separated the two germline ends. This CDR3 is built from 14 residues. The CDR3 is CASSEGLGRPAGYF. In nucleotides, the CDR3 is TGTGCCAGCAGCGAGGGCCTCGGAAGGCCTGCAGGGTACTTC.

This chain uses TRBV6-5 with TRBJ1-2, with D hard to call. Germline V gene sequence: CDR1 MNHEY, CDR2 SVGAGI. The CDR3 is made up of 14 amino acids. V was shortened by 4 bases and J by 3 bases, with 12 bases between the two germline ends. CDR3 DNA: TGTGCCAGCAGTTGGTATCCGGGTGACTATGGCTACACCTTC. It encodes CASSWYPGDYGYTF.

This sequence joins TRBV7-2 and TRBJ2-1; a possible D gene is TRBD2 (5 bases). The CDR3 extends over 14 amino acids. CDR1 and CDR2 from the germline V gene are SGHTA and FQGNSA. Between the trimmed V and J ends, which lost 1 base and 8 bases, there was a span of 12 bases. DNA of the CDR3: TGTGCCAGCAGCTTAGGCCTAGCTGCCGATGAGCAGTTCTTC. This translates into CASSLGLAADEQFF.